What follows is one TCR beta chain and its context. Antigen specificity is unknown. This entry belongs to a study of cytomegalovirus exposure and HLA in healthy donors. It was with 60 Vbeta and 13 Jbeta primers that the PCR ran. Method: immunoSEQ multiplex PCR; TCRdb's copy keeps in-frame clones and lacks some. The repertoire has fewer than 120,000 clones, 60% to 85% of them found once; the top ten carry around 2.9%. V shed 10 bases, J shed 1 base, and the junction held 10 bases outside the gene matches. This CDR3 has 15 residues. Germline V lookup: CDR1 MNHNS, CDR2 SASEGT. Regarding the study as a whole: A reported reduction in N-insertions relative to the approximately 640-donor mean was seen in an Asian-associated ancestry cluster in a later analysis.

The sequencing sample was made of PBMCs. The TCR comes from a woman aged 55-70 years in good health and CMV-seropositive. The V call is TRBV6-1, the J call TRBJ2-5, with 9 bases lining up with TRBD1. Written as DNA, the CDR3 is TGTGCCACCCTGAAGGGACAGGGTTTCCAAGAGACCCAGTACTTC. It translates to CATLKGQGFQETQYF.